Listed here are 25 T cell receptor beta chains from one sample, sequenced in a study of shared clonotypes between healthy human individuals. Naive CD8 cells comprised CD45RO-negative, CCR7-positively selected cells, excluding terminally differentiated effector memory CD45RA+ cells. This table comes from immunoSEQ multiplex PCR, and its TCRdb copy is limited to in-frame clones, with some not included. The sample lists hundreds of thousands of clones, around 96% occurring once. The sequenced sample consisted of naive CD8+ T cells sorted from blood. Every receptor here comes from a woman under 40 in good health.

Regarding this clone: Other DNA sequences within the sample encode an identical CDR3. CDR3 sequence: CASSNLYEQYF. CDR3 sequence (DNA): TGTGCCAGCAGTAACCTCTACGAGCAGTACTTC. The chain recombines TRBV28 with TRBJ2-7; D is ambiguous. The V and J ends lost 5 bases and 3 bases respectively, with 5 bases between them. The germline gives CDR1 MDHEN, CDR2 SYDVKM. This CDR3 has 11 amino acids.

The chain uses TRBV13 and TRBJ1-2; TRBD1 matches at 7 bases. Trimming at V came to 9 bases and at J to 6 bases, leaving 16 bases not matched to a gene. Germline CDR1 is PRHDT and CDR2 is FYEKMQ (reference sequence). This CDR3 comprises 15 residues. CDR3 DNA: TGTGCCAGTCAAGTGATGACTGGGACAGTGGATGGCTACACCTTC. Residues: CASQVMTGTVDGYTF.

The gene calls are TRBV28 and TRBJ1-1; D is ambiguous. With 4 bases removed from V and 10 bases from J, the gap between germline ends came to 19 bases. The germline CDR1 and CDR2 sequences are MDHEN and SYDVKM. The CDR3 runs to 14 residues. CDR3 sequence: CASSSVPQVVAAFF. The CDR3 nucleotides read TGTGCCAGCAGTTCCGTACCACAAGTGGTCGCAGCTTTCTTT.

V usage is TRBV7-9 and J usage is TRBJ2-5; either TRBD1 or TRBD2 may supply D (5 bases each). The DNA end is a closer match to TRBJ2-7, so the J assignment may be wrong. This CDR3 has 14 residues. Germline CDR1 SEHNR, CDR2 FQNEAQ (reference sequence). CDR3 sequence: CASSPPGSGYEQYF. The CDR3 DNA reads as TGTGCCAGCAGCCCACCAGGGAGCGGCTACGAGCAGTACTTC.

Here the CDR3 DNA reads TGCGCCAGCAGCTCTGAAACGGGACATAAAAACTATGGCTACACCTTC. Its protein product is CASSSETGHKNYGYTF. This chain links TRBV5-1 with TRBJ1-2; D possibly corresponds to TRBD1 (6 bases). With 3 bases removed from V and 2 bases from J, the gap between germline ends came to 17 bases. Per germline, CDR1 SGHRS and CDR2 YFSETQ. CDR3 length: 16 amino acids.

This chain joins TRBV25-1 and TRBJ1-5, with 9 nucleotides matching TRBD1. This CDR3 is 14 amino acids long. With 4 bases clipped from V and 2 bases from J, the junction kept 0 bases outside the gene matches. Germline V gives CDR1 MGHDK, CDR2 SYGVNS. CDR3 in amino acids: CASSGTGGNQPQHF. CDR3 nucleotides: TGTGCCAGCAGTGGGACAGGGGGCAATCAGCCCCAGCATTTT.

This sequence joins TRBV28 and TRBJ1-1, with D perhaps matching TRBD1 (5 bases). The CDR3 consists of 14 residues. V was trimmed by 4 bases and J by 3 bases, leaving 12 bases between them. The germline CDR1 and CDR2 sequences are MDHEN and SYDVKM. The CDR3 nucleotides read TGTGCCAGCAGTTGGGTAACGACAGACACTGAAGCTTTCTTT. Translation gives CASSWVTTDTEAFF.

The CDR3 bases are TGCGCCAGCAGCTTGGATGGGGGGCCAGACGAGCAGTACTTC. Amino acid sequence: CASSLDGGPDEQYF. The rearrangement uses TRBV5-1 and TRBJ2-7; the D gene could be TRBD1 or TRBD2 (6 bases each). The germline CDR1 and CDR2 sequences are SGHRS and YFSETQ. Trimming removed 0 bases at V and 5 bases at J, with 12 bases between. The CDR3 has 14 amino acids.

V is TRBV15 and J is TRBJ2-1; the D is unclear. Germline CDR1 is LNHNV and CDR2 is YYDKDF (reference sequence). The V gene lost 7 bases and the J gene lost 4 bases, with 14 bases spanning the gap. This CDR3 spans 14 amino acids. CDR3 residues: CATMKGGIYNEQFF. The DNA of the CDR3 is TGTGCCACCATGAAAGGTGGGATTTACAATGAGCAGTTCTTC. Combining the CDR3 with reference TRBV15 and TRBJ2-1 gives the whole variable domain DAMVIQNPRYQVTQFGKPVTLSCSQTLNHNVMYWYQQKSSQAPKLLFHYYDKDFNNEADTPDNFQSRRPNTSFCFLDIRSPGLGDTAMYLCATMKGGIYNEQFFGPGTRLTVL.

The J gene is TRBJ2-7, the V gene TRBV28; D gene uncertain. Germline values: CDR1 MDHEN, CDR2 SYDVKM. The CDR3 has 14 residues. Deletions cut 3 bases from V and 3 bases from J, with 12 bases between. The CDR3 DNA reads as TGTGCCAGCAGTTTCGCGAGTACGGGCTACGAGCAGTACTTC. Translation gives CASSFASTGYEQYF.

The chain links TRBV4-1 to TRBJ2-7; 10 bases align to TRBD2. After removal of 0 bases from V and 1 base from J, the junction contained 9 bases not matched to a gene. CDR1 and CDR2 from the germline V gene are MGHRA and YSYEKL. This CDR3 is built from 18 residues. The CDR3 DNA reads as TGCGCCAGCAGCCAAGAAGGGGATAGCGGGAGGTTTTCCTACGAGCAGTACTTC. It is translated as CASSQEGDSGRFSYEQYF.

The chain carries TRBV28 and TRBJ2-7; D gene unclear. The CDR3 runs to 13 residues. The V and J ends lost 8 bases and 7 bases respectively, with 18 bases between them. Germline CDR1 reads MDHEN; CDR2 reads SYDVKM. The CDR3 protein is CASHLSGVGEQYF. DNA for the CDR3: TGTGCCAGCCATCTGAGTGGGGTGGGTGAGCAGTACTTC.

This chain links TRBV27 with TRBJ1-5; no firm D call. There are 14 residues in the CDR3. Trimming took off 3 bases at V and 5 bases at J, with 11 bases between the two ends. The germline V gene has CDR1 MNHEY and CDR2 SMNVEV (reference sequence). The CDR3 DNA reads as TGTGCCAGCAGTTTTCTAGGAATACATCAGCCCCAGCATTTT. Protein product: CASSFLGIHQPQHF.

The V and J genes are TRBV5-1 and TRBJ1-5, with D perhaps matching TRBD1 (5 bases). This CDR3 region has 15 residues. Germline V gene lookup returns CDR1 SGHRS and CDR2 YFSETQ. V was cut by 4 bases and J by 0 bases, with 11 bases left in between. The DNA of the CDR3 is TGCGCCAGCAGCGTGGGGGAGTATAGCAATCAGCCCCAGCATTTT. Its protein is CASSVGEYSNQPQHF.

This chain joins TRBV13 and TRBJ2-1; TRBD2 is a possible D gene (7 bases). This CDR3 has 15 residues. Germline CDR1 reads PRHDT; CDR2 reads FYEKMQ (reference sequence). V lost 1 base, J lost 9 bases, and 16 bases lay in between. The CDR3 reads CASSLVGLGGGEQFF. CDR3 in DNA: TGTGCCAGCAGCTTAGTAGGACTAGGGGGAGGTGAGCAGTTCTTC. Filled out from reference TRBV13 and TRBJ2-1, the complete variable domain reads AAGVIQSPRHLIKEKRETATLKCYPIPRHDTVYWYQQGPGQDPQFLISFYEKMQSDKGSIPDRFSAQQFSDYHSELNMSSLELGDSALYFCASSLVGLGGGEQFFGPGTRLTVL.

This chain connects TRBV4-1 to TRBJ1-5, with no clear D. Per the germline V gene, CDR1 is MGHRA and CDR2 is YSYEKL. The CDR3 extends over 15 amino acids. Between the trimmed V and J ends, which lost 2 bases and 1 base, there was a span of 9 bases. CDR3 residues: CASSQSSESNQPQHF. As DNA, the CDR3 is TGCGCCAGCAGCCAATCCTCCGAGAGCAATCAGCCCCAGCATTTT.

The chain employs TRBV11-2 and TRBJ2-7, with 7 bases identical to TRBD1. CDR1 and CDR2 from the germline V gene are SGHAT and FQNNGV. V shed 0 bases and J 2 bases; nucleotides not matched to a gene: 7. The CDR3 runs to 16 residues. The CDR3 bases are TGTGCCAGCAGCTTAGATAGACAGGGTGCGGCCTACGAGCAGTACTTC. Encoded protein: CASSLDRQGAAYEQYF. Full variable domain (remainder filled in from reference TRBV11-2 and TRBJ2-7): EAGVAQSPRYKIIEKRQSVAFWCNPISGHATLYWYQQILGQGPKLLIQFQNNGVVDDSQLPKDRFSAERLKGVDSTLKIQPAKLEDSAVYLCASSLDRQGAAYEQYFGPGTRLTVT.

The gene calls are TRBV6-1 and TRBJ1-3; the D is unclear. CDR3 length equals 17 residues. V was pared by 1 base and J by 1 base, with 14 bases between. Germline CDR1 is MNHNS and CDR2 is SASEGT. The CDR3 coding sequence is TGTGCCAGCAGTGAAGGGCCCACGCGGTTTTCTGGAAACACCATATATTTT. It is translated as CASSEGPTRFSGNTIYF.

The V call is TRBV29-1, the J call TRBJ2-2; 11 bases are shared with TRBD2. J was trimmed by 7 bases and V by 4 bases; bases with no gene match: 5. The CDR3 covers 14 residues. CDR1 is SQVTM and CDR2 is ANQGSEA in the germline V gene. This CDR3 reads CSVGGTSGNGELFF. The CDR3 DNA reads TGCAGCGTTGGAGGGACTAGCGGAAACGGGGAGCTGTTTTTT.

This clone was detected only a few times. J is TRBJ1-1 and V is TRBV19; D is unresolved. CDR3 length: 13 amino acids. Germline values: CDR1 LNHDA, CDR2 SQIVND (reference sequence). The V end was cut by 6 bases, the J end by 0 bases, with 8 bases between. This CDR3 reads CASRTRVNTEAFF. The DNA of the CDR3 is TGTGCCAGTAGAACGAGGGTGAACACTGAAGCTTTCTTT.

The V call is TRBV9, the J call TRBJ2-2; D uncertain. The CDR3 runs to 16 residues. CDR1 and CDR2 from the germline V gene are SGDLS and YYNGEE. Deletions cut 4 bases from V and 4 bases from J, with 17 bases between. The CDR3 protein is CASSLYDWAGTGELFF. CDR3 nucleotides: TGTGCCAGCAGCCTTTACGATTGGGCAGGCACCGGGGAGCTGTTTTTT.

The chain has TRBV28 and TRBJ2-7; the D gene is possibly TRBD1 (5 bases). This CDR3 spans 12 amino acids. Germline assignment: CDR1 MDHEN and CDR2 SYDVKM. V lost 6 bases, J lost 4 bases, and 10 bases lay in between. The CDR3 DNA is TGTGCCAGCAGCCATCAGGGATACGAGCAGTACTTC. Encoded protein: CASSHQGYEQYF. The full variable domain, with the rest looked up from reference TRBV28 and TRBJ2-7, is DVKVTQSSRYLVKRTGEKVFLECVQDMDHENMFWYRQDPGLGLRLIYFSYDVKMKEKGDIPEGYSVSREKKERFSLILESASTNQTSMYLCASSHQGYEQYFGPGTRLTVT.

The chain is built from TRBV11-2 and TRBJ2-7; D is unresolved. The length of the CDR3 is 14 residues. The V gene lost 1 base and the J gene lost 5 bases, with 12 bases spanning the gap. The germline gives CDR1 SGHAT, CDR2 FQNNGV. The chain's CDR3 is CASSLAPSRNEQYF. CDR3 nucleotides: TGTGCCAGCAGCTTAGCCCCCAGCCGTAACGAGCAGTACTTC.

The rearrangement links TRBV5-4 to TRBJ2-7, with no clear D. Trimming took 3 bases from V and 4 from J, leaving 8 bases between them. Germline values: CDR1 SGHNT, CDR2 YYREEE (reference sequence). CDR3 length equals 12 residues. DNA of the CDR3: TGTGCCAGCAGCTCCGGTGGGTACGAGCAGTACTTC. It yields the protein CASSSGGYEQYF.

This rearrangement joins TRBV2 to TRBJ2-7, with 9 bases aligning to TRBD2. CDR1 is SNHLY, CDR2 FYNNEI, per germline. The trim removed 6 bases at V and 6 bases at J, leaving 9 bases unmatched. The CDR3 spans 14 residues. The CDR3 here is CASSPASSGTEQYF. CDR3 nucleotide sequence: TGTGCCAGCAGCCCCGCGTCTAGCGGGACCGAGCAGTACTTC.